The 23 T cell receptor beta chains given below trace back to one sample, sequenced in a study of tumor and adjacent non-tumor tissue in lung cancer. The template was RNA from unsorted bulk tissue. More than 3 cm separated this lung sample from the edge of the tumor. A modified ARM-PCR protocol with three rounds of nested PCR amplified TCRbeta. Each CDR3 protein gets one entry after TCRdb re-called the multiplex PCR reads with MiXCR. This repertoire shows 52,000 or so distinct CDR3 sequences, 74% found once; its top ten account for approximately 23%. The sample was distant non-tumor lung tissue. All receptors come from a woman aged 60-75 years with non-small cell lung cancer.

On this clonotype itself: Because the CDR3 is missing its conserved closing phenylalanine or tryptophan, this is likely a read error. V is TRBV6-2 or TRBV6-3 and J is TRBJ2-6, with 8 nucleotides matching TRBD1. This CDR3 comprises 17 residues. Germline lookup yields CDR1 MNHEY and CDR2 SVGEGT. The CDR3 sequence: CATAPGTGLSVANVLTY. For the CDR3, the DNA is TGTGCCACCGCCCCTGGGACAGGCCTCTCTGTGGCCAACGTCCTGACTTAC.

This clonotype was observed a few times. A much larger clone is a single base away; this may be a read error. The V gene is TRBV28, the J gene TRBJ1-2; D not certain. CDR1 is MDHEN and CDR2 is SYDVKM in the germline V gene. This CDR3 is 11 amino acids long. The CDR3, as DNA: TGTGTCAGCAGGCACCAAGGTGGCTACACCTTC. Translation: CVSRHQGGYTF.

Turning to this clonotype: The germline gene is not matched at one end of the junction; a read error may be the cause. This chain joins TRBV4-3 and TRBJ2-2; D perhaps matches TRBD2 (5 bases). Per germline, CDR1 LGHNA and CDR2 YSLEER. This CDR3 comprises 17 residues. Written as DNA, the CDR3 is TGCGCCAGCAGCCAGGGTACATGGGAAATGAACACCGGGGAGCTGTCTTTT. Translation gives CASSQGTWEMNTGELSF.

Points on this clonotype: A read error may be the cause here, since a much bigger clone is one base away. The chain combines TRBV6-1 with TRBJ2-1; D is perhaps TRBD2 (6 bases). This CDR3 region has 15 residues. CDR1 is MNHNS, CDR2 SASEGT, per germline. CDR3 bases: TGTGCCAGCCTCCCCGGGGAGGTCTCCTGCAATGAGCAGTTCTTC. Its translation is CASLPGEVSCNEQFF.

For this clonotype: The germline gene is not matched at one end of the junction; a read error may be the cause. The chain employs TRBV14 and TRBJ1-1; D possibly corresponds to TRBD1 (6 bases). The CDR3 is 17 residues long. Germline CDR1 reads SGHDN; CDR2 reads FVKESK. The CDR3 protein is CVSSQDLGTRVNTEAFF. Written as DNA, the CDR3 is TGTGTCAGCAGCCAAGACTTAGGGACACGGGTGAACACTGAAGCTTTCTTT.

This clonotype was seen a few times. A much larger clone differs by one base, so this may be a read error. The J gene is TRBJ2-3, the V gene TRBV12-3 or TRBV12-4; no clear D. The CDR3 is 12 residues long. In nucleotides, the CDR3 is TGTGCCTGCAGTTTAGGCACAGATACGCAGTATTTT. Translation: CACSLGTDTQYF.

The chain employs TRBV12-2 and TRBJ2-7. TRBV12-2 is a pseudogene. The length of the CDR3 is 16 residues. The CDR3 DNA follows: TGTACAAGTCACTTTAGACGTTTCAACGGTCCCTACGAGCAGTACTTC. It translates to CTSHFRRFNGPYEQYF.

This clonotype is classed as medium-sized (0.01 to 0.1%). At one of its ends the junction is not consistent with the germline gene, which may arise from a read error. V and J are TRBV5-5 and TRBJ1-1; 8 positions match TRBD1. The CDR3 is 14 amino acids. Germline CDR1 is SGHKS and CDR2 is YYEKEE (reference sequence). The CDR3 DNA reads TGTGCCAGCAGCTTAAGGACAGGGAACTCTGAAGCTTTCTTT. Protein sequence: CASSLRTGNSEAFF.

This clonotype was detected only once. This rearrangement joins TRBV6-5 to TRBJ2-2; TRBD1 matches 8 bases. The V gene's germline CDR1 is MNHEY and CDR2 SVGAGI. The CDR3 consists of 16 residues. The trim removed 4 bases at V and 4 bases at J, leaving 8 bases unmatched. The CDR3 here is CASSLGQGAVTGELFF. CDR3 sequence (DNA): TGTGCCAGCAGTTTAGGCCAGGGGGCCGTCACCGGGGAGCTGTTTTTT.

For this clonotype: Mismatch with germline at one junction end may stem from a read error. V and J are TRBV6-5 and TRBJ2-3; tentatively, D is TRBD1 (5 bases). The CDR3 sequence is 11 residues long. Germline CDR1 is MNHEY and CDR2 is SVGAGI. For the CDR3, the DNA is TGTGCCAGCAGGATAGGGGATACGCAGTATTTC. It is translated as CASRIGDTQYF.

About this clonotype: One end of the junction is discordant with germline, which a read error may explain. This chain links TRBV10-3 with TRBJ2-2; D not certain. Germline assignment: CDR1 ENHRY and CDR2 SYGVKD. The CDR3 is 13 amino acids. CDR3 in DNA: TGTGCCATACAGCACCAGACCACCAGGGAGCTGTTTTTT. Amino acids: CAIQHQTTRELFF.

With regard to this clonotype: A much more abundant neighbour one base away suggests this may be a read error. The chain has TRBV20-1 and TRBJ2-3; TRBD2 aligns across 8 bases. This CDR3 is 14 amino acids long. Germline assignment: CDR1 DFQATT and CDR2 SNEGSKA (reference sequence). With 4 bases clipped from V and 4 bases from J, the junction kept 7 bases outside the gene matches. CDR3 region: CSATSGCRADTQYF. Here the CDR3 DNA reads TGCAGTGCTACTAGCGGGTGTAGGGCAGATACGCAGTATTTT.

The CDR3 sequence: CASSLAPTFSYQETQYF. The CDR3 nucleotides are TGTGCCAGCAGCTTAGCGCCAACGTTCTCGTACCAAGAGACCCAGTACTTC. The gene calls are TRBV7-9 and TRBJ2-5, with no clear D. The CDR3 is 17 residues long. Trimming pared 0 bases from V and 0 bases from J, leaving 14 bases between. Germline values: CDR1 SEHNR, CDR2 FQNEAQ (reference sequence). Filled out from reference TRBV7-9 and TRBJ2-5, the complete variable domain reads DTGVSQNPRHKITKRGQNVTFRCDPISEHNRLYWYRQTLGQGPEFLTYFQNEAQLEKSRLLSDRFSAERPKGSFSTLEIQRTEQGDSAMYLCASSLAPTFSYQETQYFGPGTRLLVL.

Many counts were recorded for this clonotype. V gene TRBV6-6 combines with J gene TRBJ2-7; D may match TRBD1 or TRBD2 (6 bases each). V shed 2 bases and J shed 3 bases, with 20 bases lying between them. The CDR3 loop spans 17 amino acids. Looked up from germline, CDR1 is MNHNY and CDR2 is SVGAGI (reference sequence). In DNA, the CDR3 is TGTGCCAGCAGTTACGCCCCGAGGGGGGTCGGTGTCTACGAGCAGTACTTC. This encodes CASSYAPRGVGVYEQYF.

On this clonotype itself: The junction does not match germline at one end; this may be a read error. This chain connects TRBV4-3 to TRBJ2-2; TRBD1 or TRBD2 may be the D gene (5 bases each). The CDR3 has 15 residues. Germline CDR1 LGHNA, CDR2 YSLEER. The CDR3 DNA follows: TGCACCAGCATGATGGGGACGGGCCCCACCGGGGAGCTGTTTTTT. This gives the protein CTSMMGTGPTGELFF.

As regards this clonotype: A much larger clone differs from this one at a single base, so this may be a read error. The J gene is TRBJ2-3, the V gene TRBV4-2; tentatively, D is TRBD1 or TRBD2 (5 bases each). The CDR3 sequence is 14 residues long. Germline values: CDR1 LGHNA, CDR2 YNFKEQ. The CDR3 DNA reads as TGTACCAGCAGCCACCCGGGACCCCTAGGTACGCAGTATTTT. Translating gives CTSSHPGPLGTQYF.

Turning to this clonotype: One end of the junction is discordant with germline, which a read error may explain. J is TRBJ1-1 and V is TRBV29-1; TRBD1 might be the D (5 bases). Per the germline V gene, CDR1 is SQVTM and CDR2 is ANQGSEA. This CDR3 is 14 amino acids long. CDR3 region: CSVVEGARNTEASF. CDR3 bases: TGCAGCGTTGTAGAAGGGGCGAGGAACACTGAAGCTTCCTTT.

This clonotype has only a few counts. The chain recombines TRBV6-1 with TRBJ1-1; D perhaps matches TRBD1 (6 bases). This CDR3 region has 13 residues. The V end was cut by 9 bases, the J end by 4 bases, with 15 bases between. The germline CDR1 and CDR2 sequences are MNHNS and SASEGT. CDR3 sequence (DNA): TGTGCCAGTAGCAAAGCGGGGGCCACTGAAGCTTTCTTT. It translates to CASSKAGATEAFF.

A word on this clonotype: One end of the junction does not line up with germline, which may come from a read error. The rearrangement joins TRBV5-4 to TRBJ2-1, with D possibly TRBD1 on 7 matching bases. This CDR3 region has 18 residues. Per the germline V gene, CDR1 is SGHNT and CDR2 is YYREEE (reference sequence). The chain's CDR3 is CASSSHRWRRDSYNEHFF. The DNA for the CDR3 is TGTGCCAGCAGCTCGCATCGGTGGAGGCGGGACAGCTACAATGAGCACTTCTTC.

This clonotype was counted at least ten times. V is TRBV5-4 and J is TRBJ2-1; D assignment may be TRBD1 or TRBD2 (5 bases each). With 3 bases removed from V and 7 bases from J, the gap between germline ends came to 23 bases. Per the germline V gene, CDR1 is SGHNT and CDR2 is YYREEE (reference sequence). The CDR3 covers 17 residues. The CDR3 reads CASSSFSGTRLRNEQFF. CDR3 DNA sequence: TGTGCCAGCAGCTCGTTCTCCGGGACGCGGTTGCGAAATGAGCAGTTCTTC.

As concerns this clonotype: At one of its ends the junction is not consistent with the germline gene, which may arise from a read error. V usage is TRBV4-3 and J usage is TRBJ1-1; D not resolved. The CDR3 covers 14 residues. Germline lookup yields CDR1 LGHNA and CDR2 YSLEER. CDR3 sequence: CASSQEVEYTEAIF. The DNA of the CDR3 is TGCGCCAGCAGCCAAGAGGTCGAGTACACTGAGGCTATCTTT.

The rearrangement joins TRBV7-9 to TRBJ2-2; no clear D gene. Germline CDR1 and CDR2: SEHNR and FQNEAQ (reference sequence). The CDR3 length is 13 residues. V shed 9 bases and J shed 6 bases, with 14 bases lying between them. The CDR3 spells CARNLTASGELFF. The CDR3 nucleotides read TGTGCCAGAAACTTAACGGCTTCCGGGGAGCTGTTTTTT.

On this clonotype itself: The junction shows a germline mismatch at one end, possibly a read error. The chain joins TRBV28 to TRBJ2-7; the D is unclear. The CDR3 has 14 residues. Germline V gives CDR1 MDHEN, CDR2 SYDVKM. The CDR3 is CVSSLPLGSYERYF. CDR3 in DNA: TGTGTCAGCAGTTTGCCTCTCGGCTCCTACGAGCGGTACTTC.